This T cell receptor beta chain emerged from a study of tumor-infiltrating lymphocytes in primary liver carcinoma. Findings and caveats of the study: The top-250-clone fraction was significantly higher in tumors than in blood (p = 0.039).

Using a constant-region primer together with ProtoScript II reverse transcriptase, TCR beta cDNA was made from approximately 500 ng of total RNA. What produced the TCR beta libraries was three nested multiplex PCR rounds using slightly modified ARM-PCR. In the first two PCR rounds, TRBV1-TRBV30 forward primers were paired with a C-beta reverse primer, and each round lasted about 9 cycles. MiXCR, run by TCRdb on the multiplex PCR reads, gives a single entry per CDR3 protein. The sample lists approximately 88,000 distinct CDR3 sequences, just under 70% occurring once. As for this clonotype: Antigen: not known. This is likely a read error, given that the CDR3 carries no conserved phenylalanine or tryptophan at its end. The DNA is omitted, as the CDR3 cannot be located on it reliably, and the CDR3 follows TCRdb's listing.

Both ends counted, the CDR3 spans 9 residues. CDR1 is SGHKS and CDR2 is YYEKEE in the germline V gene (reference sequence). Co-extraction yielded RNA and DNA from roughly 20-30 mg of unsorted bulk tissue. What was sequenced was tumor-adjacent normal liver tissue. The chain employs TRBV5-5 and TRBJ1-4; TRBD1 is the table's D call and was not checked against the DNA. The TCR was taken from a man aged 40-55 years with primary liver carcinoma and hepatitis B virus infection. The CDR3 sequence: CASRHKGDL.